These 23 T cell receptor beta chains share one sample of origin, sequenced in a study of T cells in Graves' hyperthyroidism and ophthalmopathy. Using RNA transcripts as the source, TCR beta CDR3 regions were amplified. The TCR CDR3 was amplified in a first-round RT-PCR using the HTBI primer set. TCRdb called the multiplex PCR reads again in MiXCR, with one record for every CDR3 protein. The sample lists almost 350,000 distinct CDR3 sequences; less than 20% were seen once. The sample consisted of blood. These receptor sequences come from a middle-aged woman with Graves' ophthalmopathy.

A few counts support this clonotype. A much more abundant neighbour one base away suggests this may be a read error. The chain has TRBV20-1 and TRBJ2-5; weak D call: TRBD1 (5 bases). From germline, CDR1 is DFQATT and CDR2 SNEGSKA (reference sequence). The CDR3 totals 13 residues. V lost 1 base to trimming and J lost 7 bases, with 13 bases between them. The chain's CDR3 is CSARGTQRGTQYF. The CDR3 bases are TGCAGTGCTAGAGGGACACAAAGGGGGACCCAGTACTTC.

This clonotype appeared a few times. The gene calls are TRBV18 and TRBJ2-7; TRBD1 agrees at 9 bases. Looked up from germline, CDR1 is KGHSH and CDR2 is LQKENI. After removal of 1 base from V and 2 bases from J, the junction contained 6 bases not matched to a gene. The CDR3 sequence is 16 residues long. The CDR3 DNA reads TGTGCCAGCTCACCACTTCGCAGGACAGGGGCCTACGAGCAGTACTTC. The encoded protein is CASSPLRRTGAYEQYF.

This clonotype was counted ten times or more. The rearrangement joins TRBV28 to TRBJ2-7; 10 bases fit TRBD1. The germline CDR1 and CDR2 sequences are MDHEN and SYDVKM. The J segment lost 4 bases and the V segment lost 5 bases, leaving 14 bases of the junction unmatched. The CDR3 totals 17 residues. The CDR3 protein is CASSPGQGIQREYEQYF. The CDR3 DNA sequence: TGTGCCAGCAGTCCGGGACAGGGGATACAAAGGGAGTACGAGCAGTACTTC. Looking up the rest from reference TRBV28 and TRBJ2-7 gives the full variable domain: DVKVTQSSRYLVKRTGEKVFLECVQDMDHENMFWYRQDPGLGLRLIYFSYDVKMKEKGDIPEGYSVSREKKERFSLILESASTNQTSMYLCASSPGQGIQREYEQYFGPGTRLTVT.

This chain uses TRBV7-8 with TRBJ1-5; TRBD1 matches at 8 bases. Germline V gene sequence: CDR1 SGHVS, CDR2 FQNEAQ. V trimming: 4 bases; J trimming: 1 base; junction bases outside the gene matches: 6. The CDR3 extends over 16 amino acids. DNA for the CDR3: TGTGCCAGCAGCTCTTGGACAGGGCAGAGCAATCAGCCCCAGCATTTT. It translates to CASSSWTGQSNQPQHF. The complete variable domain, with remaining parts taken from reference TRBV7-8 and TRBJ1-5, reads GAGVSQSPRYKVAKRGQDVALRCDPISGHVSLFWYQQALGQGPEFLTYFQNEAQLDKSGLPSDRFFAERPEGSVSTLKIQRTQQEDSAVYLCASSSWTGQSNQPQHFGDGTRLSIL.

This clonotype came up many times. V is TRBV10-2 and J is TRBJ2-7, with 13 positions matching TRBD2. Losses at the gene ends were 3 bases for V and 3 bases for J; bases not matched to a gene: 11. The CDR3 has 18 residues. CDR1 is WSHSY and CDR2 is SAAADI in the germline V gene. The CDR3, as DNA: TGCGCCAGCAGTGATGGACTAGCGGGAGTGTTCAGGGACTACGAGCAGTACTTC. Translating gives CASSDGLAGVFRDYEQYF.

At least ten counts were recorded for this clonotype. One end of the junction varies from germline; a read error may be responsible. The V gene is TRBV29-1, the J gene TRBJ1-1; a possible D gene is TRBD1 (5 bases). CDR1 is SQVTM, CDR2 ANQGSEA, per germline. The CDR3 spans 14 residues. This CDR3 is CSVEEWAGAGETFF. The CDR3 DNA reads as TGCAGCGTTGAAGAATGGGCCGGGGCGGGTGAAACTTTCTTT.

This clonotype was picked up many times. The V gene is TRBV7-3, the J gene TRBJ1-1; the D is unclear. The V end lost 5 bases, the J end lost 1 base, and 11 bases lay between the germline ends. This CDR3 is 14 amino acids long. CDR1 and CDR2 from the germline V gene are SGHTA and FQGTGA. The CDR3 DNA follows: TGTGCCAGCAGCCCAGGTGGCAGGAACACTGAAGCTTTCTTT. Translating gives CASSPGGRNTEAFF.

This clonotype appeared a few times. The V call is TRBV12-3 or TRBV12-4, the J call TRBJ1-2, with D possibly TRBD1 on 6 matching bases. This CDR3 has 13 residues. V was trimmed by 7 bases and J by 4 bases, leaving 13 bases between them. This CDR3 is CASNGIRGYGYTF. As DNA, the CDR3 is TGTGCCAGCAACGGCATCAGGGGCTATGGCTACACCTTC.

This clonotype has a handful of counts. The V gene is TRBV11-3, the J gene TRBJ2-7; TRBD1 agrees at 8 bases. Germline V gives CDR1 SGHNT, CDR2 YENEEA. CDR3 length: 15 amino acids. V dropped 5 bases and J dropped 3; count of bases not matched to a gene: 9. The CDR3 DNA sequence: TGTGCCAGCAGCCTAAGGACAGGGTGGAACTACGAGCAGTACTTC. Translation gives CASSLRTGWNYEQYF. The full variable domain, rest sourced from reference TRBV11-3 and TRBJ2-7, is EAGVVQSPRYKIIEKKQPVAFWCNPISGHNTLYWYLQNLGQGPELLIRYENEEAVDDSQLPKDRFSAERLKGVDSTLKIQPAELGDSAVYLCASSLRTGWNYEQYFGPGTRLTVT.

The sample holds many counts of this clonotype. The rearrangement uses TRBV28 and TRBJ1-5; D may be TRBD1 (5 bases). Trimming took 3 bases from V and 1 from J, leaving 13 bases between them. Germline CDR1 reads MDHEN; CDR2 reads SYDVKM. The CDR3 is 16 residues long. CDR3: CASSFGGAMSNQPQHF. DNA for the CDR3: TGTGCCAGCAGTTTCGGAGGGGCGATGAGCAATCAGCCCCAGCATTTT.

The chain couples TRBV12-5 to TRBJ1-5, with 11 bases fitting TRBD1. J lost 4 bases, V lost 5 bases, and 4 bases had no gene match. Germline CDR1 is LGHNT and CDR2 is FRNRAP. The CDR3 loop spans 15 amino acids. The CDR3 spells CASGIGTGGNQPQHF. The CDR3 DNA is TGTGCTAGTGGTATCGGGACAGGGGGAAATCAGCCCCAGCATTTT.

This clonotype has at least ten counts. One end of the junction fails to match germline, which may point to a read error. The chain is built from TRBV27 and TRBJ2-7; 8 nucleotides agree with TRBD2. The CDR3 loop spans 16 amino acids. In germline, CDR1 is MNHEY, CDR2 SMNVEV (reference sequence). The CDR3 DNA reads TGTGCCAGCAATTTAGTGGGAGAACTAGCGGCCTACGAGCAGTACTTC. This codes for CASNLVGELAAYEQYF.

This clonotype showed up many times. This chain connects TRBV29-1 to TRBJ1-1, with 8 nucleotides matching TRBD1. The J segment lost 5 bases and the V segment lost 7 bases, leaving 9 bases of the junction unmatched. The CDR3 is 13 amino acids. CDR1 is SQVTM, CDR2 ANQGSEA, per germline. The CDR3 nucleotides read TGCAGCGCCGAGACAGGGGTGGGGACTGAAGCTTTCTTT. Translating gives CSAETGVGTEAFF.

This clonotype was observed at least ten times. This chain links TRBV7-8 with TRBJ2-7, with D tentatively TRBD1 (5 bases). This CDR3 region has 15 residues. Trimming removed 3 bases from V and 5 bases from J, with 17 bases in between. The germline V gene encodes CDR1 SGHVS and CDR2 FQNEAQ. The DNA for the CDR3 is TGTGCCAGCAGCTTTGCGACAGCCCAGATCCACGAGCAGTACTTC. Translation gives CASSFATAQIHEQYF.

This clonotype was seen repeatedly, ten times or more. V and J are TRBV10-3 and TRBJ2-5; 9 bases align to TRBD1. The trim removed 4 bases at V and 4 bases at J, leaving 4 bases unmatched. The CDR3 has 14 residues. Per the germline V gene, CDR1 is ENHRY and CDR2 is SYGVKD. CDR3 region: CAISGTGARETQYF. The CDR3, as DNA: TGTGCCATCAGTGGGACAGGGGCGCGAGAGACCCAGTACTTC.

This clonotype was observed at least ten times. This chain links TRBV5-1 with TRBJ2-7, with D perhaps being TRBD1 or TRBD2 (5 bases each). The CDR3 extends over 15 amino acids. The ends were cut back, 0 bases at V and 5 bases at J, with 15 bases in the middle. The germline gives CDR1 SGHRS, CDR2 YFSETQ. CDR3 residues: CASSLARRQGDEQYF. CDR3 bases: TGCGCCAGCAGCTTGGCCAGGCGGCAGGGAGACGAGCAGTACTTC.

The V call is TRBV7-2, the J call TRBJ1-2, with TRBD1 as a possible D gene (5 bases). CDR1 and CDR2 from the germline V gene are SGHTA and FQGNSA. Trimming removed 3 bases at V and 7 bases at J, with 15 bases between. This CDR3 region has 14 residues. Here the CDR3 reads CASSFGGEIRGYTF. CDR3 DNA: TGTGCCAGCAGCTTTGGAGGGGAAATCCGTGGCTACACCTTC.

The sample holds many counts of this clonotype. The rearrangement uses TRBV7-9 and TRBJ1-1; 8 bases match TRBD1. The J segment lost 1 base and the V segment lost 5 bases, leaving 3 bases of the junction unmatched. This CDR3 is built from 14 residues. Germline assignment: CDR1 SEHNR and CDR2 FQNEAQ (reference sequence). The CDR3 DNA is TGTGCCAGCAGCCTACAGGGGGGGAACACTGAAGCTTTCTTT. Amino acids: CASSLQGGNTEAFF.

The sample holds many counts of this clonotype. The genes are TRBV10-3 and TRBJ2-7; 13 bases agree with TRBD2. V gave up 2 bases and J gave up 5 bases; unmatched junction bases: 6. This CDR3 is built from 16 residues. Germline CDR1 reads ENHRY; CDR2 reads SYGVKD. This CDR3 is CAISEKGLAGIDEQYF. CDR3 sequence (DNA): TGTGCCATCAGTGAGAAGGGACTAGCGGGAATCGACGAGCAGTACTTC.

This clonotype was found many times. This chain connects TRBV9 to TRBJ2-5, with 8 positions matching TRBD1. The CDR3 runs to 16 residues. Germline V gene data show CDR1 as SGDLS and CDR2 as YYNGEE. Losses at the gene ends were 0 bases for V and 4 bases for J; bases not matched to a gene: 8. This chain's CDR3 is CASSVDNRGWGETQYF. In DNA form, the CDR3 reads TGTGCCAGCAGCGTAGATAACAGGGGGTGGGGAGAGACCCAGTACTTC.

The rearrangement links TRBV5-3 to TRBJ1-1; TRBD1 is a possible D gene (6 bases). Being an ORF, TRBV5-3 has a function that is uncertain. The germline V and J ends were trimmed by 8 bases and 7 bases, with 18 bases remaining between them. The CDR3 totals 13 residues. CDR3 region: CASNIQGRIEAFF. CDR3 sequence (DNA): TGTGCCAGCAACATACAGGGCCGGATTGAAGCTTTCTTT.

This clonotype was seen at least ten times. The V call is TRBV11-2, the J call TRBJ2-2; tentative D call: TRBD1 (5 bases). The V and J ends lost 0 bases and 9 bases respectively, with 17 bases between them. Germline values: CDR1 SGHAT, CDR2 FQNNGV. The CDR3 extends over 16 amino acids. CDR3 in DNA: TGTGCCAGCAGCTTAGACGGAACAGGAAAAAGTCGGGAGCTGTTTTTT. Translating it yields CASSLDGTGKSRELFF. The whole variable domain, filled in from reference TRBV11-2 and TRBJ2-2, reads EAGVAQSPRYKIIEKRQSVAFWCNPISGHATLYWYQQILGQGPKLLIQFQNNGVVDDSQLPKDRFSAERLKGVDSTLKIQPAKLEDSAVYLCASSLDGTGKSRELFFGEGSRLTVL.

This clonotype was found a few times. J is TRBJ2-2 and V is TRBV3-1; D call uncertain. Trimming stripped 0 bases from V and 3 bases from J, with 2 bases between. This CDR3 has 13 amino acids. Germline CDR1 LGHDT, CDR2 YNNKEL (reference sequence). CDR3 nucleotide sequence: TGTGCCAGCAGCCAAGAAGACACCGGGGAGCTGTTTTTT. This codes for CASSQEDTGELFF.